This TCR beta chain is from a study of radiation and T cells in renal cell carcinoma. Study-level background: Nephrectomy followed 15 Gy stereotactic body radiation by 4 weeks.

This table comes from immunoSEQ multiplex PCR, and its TCRdb copy is limited to in-frame clones, with some not included. The repertoire consists of tens of thousands of clones, with around 72% occurring once and the leading ten covering roughly 7.2%. Study-wide results and limits: Top tumor clonotypes rose in blood 2 weeks post-radiation, then contracted. Baseline intratumoral clonotype presence is unknown without pretreatment biopsies.

Time point reported: baseline pretreatment blood. Sample treatment: 15 Gy SBRT to primary tumor, nephrectomy 4 weeks later. Radiation-treated patients gave blood at baseline, week 2 and week 4. A remark on this clone: The antigen is unknown.

The CDR3 runs 14 residues. From germline, CDR1 is LNHDA and CDR2 SQIVND (reference sequence). V gave up 10 bases and J gave up 0 bases, with 15 bases separating them. Sequenced material: blood, taken from a patient whose treatment included radiotherapy and nephrectomy. This clonotype was obtained from a man aged 60 to 69 with renal cell carcinoma. The chain uses TRBV19 and TRBJ1-1, with D hard to call. This CDR3 is CATRGGRVNTEAFF. The DNA for the CDR3 is TGTGCCACCCGTGGTGGTCGAGTGAACACTGAAGCTTTCTTT. Combining the CDR3 with reference TRBV19 and TRBJ1-1 gives the whole variable domain DGGITQSPKYLFRKEGQNVTLSCEQNLNHDAMYWYRQDPGQGLRLIYYSQIVNDFQKGDIAEGYSVSREKKESFPLTVTSAQKNPTAFYLCATRGGRVNTEAFFGQGTRLTVV.